This entry is about one T cell receptor (beta chain). Its antigen is not identified. The CDR3 sequence is 15 residues long. Germline CDR1 reads ENHRY; CDR2 reads SYGVKD. Losses at the gene ends were 6 bases for V and 8 bases for J; bases not matched to a gene: 13. This sample is part of a study of cytomegalovirus exposure and HLA in healthy donors. Looking at the study overall: Drawn from HLA-typed donors, tens of millions of unique TCRs were held in an early data release. Study-level findings and limits: Among the most significant clusters, several appeared linked to common viral pathogens in a later analysis.

Use of 60 Vbeta and 13 Jbeta primers characterized the PCR. Libraries were prepared by immunoSEQ multiplex PCR; TCRdb keeps only in-frame clonotypes and omits some of them. The table lists about 77,000 clones. The TCR comes from a middle-aged man in good health and CMV-seropositive. The chain combines TRBV10-3 with TRBJ2-1, with 7 bases fitting TRBD2. Material: PBMCs. CDR3 in DNA: TGTGCCATCAGCCAGAGCGGGAATACGGACGATGAGCAGTTCTTC. Its translation is CAISQSGNTDDEQFF.